The TCR beta chain under discussion was sequenced for a study of T cell repertoires in cytomegalovirus infection. For the study at large: Based on public TCR beta signatures, there were indications of CMV infection and of a matching HLA type.

TCRdb re-derived calls from the reads in MiXCR, one entry per CDR3 protein. This sample has about 160,000 distinct CDR3 sequences, with roughly 15% found just once. The CDR3 spans 15 residues. V was pared by 7 bases and J by 7 bases, with 14 bases of the junction left unmatched. The germline gives CDR1 MDHEN, CDR2 SYDVKM. The sequencing sample was made of CD8+ T cells from PBMCs. This chain connects TRBV28 to TRBJ1-2, with TRBD1 matching 8 bases. The clonotype originates from a human donor in good health (CMV status not recorded). Some clones in this sample may be carry-over from other donors' samples. CDR3 protein: CASMRTGTYYVGYTF. The DNA for the CDR3 is TGTGCCAGCATGCGGACAGGGACTTATTATGTTGGCTACACCTTC.